This T cell receptor beta chain was recovered during a study of patients and donors after allogeneic stem cell transplantation. Each CDR3 protein is one row after TCRdb ran MiXCR on the RT-PCR reads. Counted here are approximately 410,000 distinct CDR3 sequences, under 20% occurring once; the ten biggest clones make up less than 9.5%. Material for sequencing was blood, either unsorted or a sorted T cell fraction (not recorded which). The sequence derives from a human donor who was either an allogeneic HSCT recipient or a stem cell or donor lymphocyte infusion donor (not recorded which). It is not recorded whose cells these are; they may come from a transplant donor.

The CDR3 loop reads CASSVGQGDTIYF. CDR3 nucleotide sequence: TGCGCCAGCAGCGTGGGACAGGGGGACACCATATATTTT. The V and J genes are TRBV5-1 and TRBJ1-3; 11 bases match TRBD1. Trimming took 4 bases from V and 8 from J; bases not matched to a gene: 2. The V gene's germline CDR1 is SGHRS and CDR2 YFSETQ. The CDR3 length is 13 residues.